The rows below give T cell receptor beta chains drawn from one sample of a study of cytomegalovirus exposure and HLA in healthy donors. The table came from immunoSEQ multiplex PCR; TCRdb's copy has only in-frame clones and leaves some out. Its listing shows around 70,000 clones. Material: PBMCs. The receptors stem from a female donor in good health and CMV-seropositive. The CDR3 runs from the conserved cysteine through the conserved F or W.

v_call cdr3_aa
TRBV27 CASSFGTGVRTGELFF
TRBV4-3 CASSQDLASGGFEQYF
TRBV6-5 CASSYLSGEKLFF
TRBV9 CASNIQGADTGELFF
TRBV4-3 CASSQDWASGTDNEQFF
TRBV9 CASSTDYSETNTEAFF
TRBV28 CASTWTSGDPWEYF
TRBV4-1 CASSQVEGDYEQYF
TRBV30 CAWRQSYTEAFF
TRBV4-1 CASSRTEKPSYNEQFF
TRBV7-8 CASIPPWDTLTNTGELFF
TRBV30 CATAGSGGYGYTF
TRBV19 CASSLRTRDRGGNQPQHF
TRBV2 CASNQMDSQNTEAFF
TRBV14 CASSPDRVFHTF
TRBV4-3 CASSQDGIASYNEQFF
TRBV30 CAWTPGPTGLDYGYTF
TRBV7-9 CASSLAYAGGYTF
TRBV4-2 CASSQEGPGGQETQYF
TRBV4-2 CASSPLAAGAQYF
TRBV19 CASSQTSGIIMYGYTF
TRBV19 CASSIDRGRAYYTGELFF
TRBV28 CASSHTGVMNTEAFF
TRBV9 CASRGGPGANVLTF
TRBV30 CAWSIQGSNEQYF
TRBV28 CASSPRPPRNEKLFF
TRBV6-5 CASSGGTGHGYTF